A selection of T cell receptor beta chains follows, all from one sample in a study of molecular identifiers for immune sequencing clone quantification. TCRdb fed the PCR reads into MiXCR, producing one record per CDR3 protein. The sample carries under 75,000 distinct CDR3 sequences, around a fifth recorded once. Sequencing was carried out using naive CD8+ T cells from blood, with Jurkat cell RNA spiked in. The receptor source for this set is a human donor in good health. Some libraries in this study had Jurkat cell RNA spiked in. CDR3s include the opening cysteine and the closing phenylalanine or tryptophan. D genes are given only for firm matches. Size is stated for part of the rows, as once, few or many counts, or as a class when the clone is expanded.

V gene	J gene	clone size	D gene	CDR3 protein	CDR3 DNA
TRBV7-9	TRBJ2-3	many	TRBD2	CASSAPGREGADTQYF	TGTGCCAGCAGCGCTCCGGGGCGGGAGGGAGCAGATACGCAGTATTTT
TRBV27	TRBJ2-7	many	TRBD1	CASSYTGTGFYEQYF	TGTGCCAGCAGCTACACCGGGACAGGGTTTTACGAGCAGTACTTC
TRBV2	TRBJ2-7	many	TRBD2	CATWTSGNYEQYF	TGTGCCACATGGACTAGCGGGAACTACGAGCAGTACTTC
TRBV20-1	TRBJ2-3	-	TRBD1	CSARPANRGRVSTHQYF	TGCAGTGCTAGACCGGCGAACAGGGGGCGAGTTTCCACGCACCAGTATTTT
TRBV5-5	TRBJ1-5	few	-	CASSWDLRSNQPQHF	TGTGCCAGCAGCTGGGACTTAAGATCCAATCAGCCCCAGCATTTT
TRBV5-1	TRBJ2-3	many	-	CASSLLEDTQYF	TGCGCCAGCAGCTTGCTCGAGGATACGCAGTATTTT
TRBV5-1	TRBJ2-2	many	-	CASRQENTGELFF	TGCGCAAGCAGACAGGAGAACACCGGGGAGCTGTTTTTT
TRBV5-1	TRBJ2-5	many	TRBD2	CASSSHLTGGETQYF	TGCGCCAGCAGCTCGCACCTCACGGGAGGAGAGACCCAGTACTTC
TRBV12-3/TRBV12-4	TRBJ2-7	-	-	CASSLGEPYEQYF	TGTGCCAGCAGTTTAGGGGAGCCCTACGAGCAGTACTTC
TRBV2	TRBJ2-3	many	TRBD2	CASSDWASGMDTQYF	TGTGCCAGCAGTGATTGGGCTAGCGGGATGGATACGCAGTATTTT
TRBV5-1	TRBJ2-5	-	-	CASSLLRGVRETQYF	TGCGCCAGCAGCTTGTTAAGGGGGGTACGAGAGACCCAGTACTTC
TRBV7-6	TRBJ2-2	many	-	CASSLAYGGGNTGELFF	TGTGCCAGCAGCTTAGCGTACGGGGGAGGGAACACCGGGGAGCTGTTTTTT
TRBV5-5	TRBJ2-4	few	TRBD2	CASSSGGLAEPKNIQYF	TGTGCCAGCAGCTCGGGGGGACTAGCGGAGCCTAAAAACATTCAGTACTTC
TRBV10-3	TRBJ2-2	many	TRBD2	CAIKAGLAGGPDTGELFF	TGTGCCATCAAGGCGGGACTAGCGGGAGGGCCGGACACCGGGGAGCTGTTTTTT
TRBV7-9	TRBJ2-5	-	-	CASSLRDMGTQYF	TGTGCCAGCAGCCTCCGGGACATGGGAACCCAGTACTTC
TRBV29-1	TRBJ2-3	-	TRBD2	CSVEERLAATDTRYF	TGCAGCGTTGAAGAGAGACTAGCGGCCACAGATACGCGGTATTTT
TRBV10-3	TRBJ2-7	many	-	CAISGDFSYEQYF	TGTGCCATCAGTGGGGACTTCTCCTACGAGCAGTACTTC
TRBV11-1	TRBJ2-5	many	TRBD2	CASSLAHLTGGETQYF	TGTGCCAGCAGCTTAGCCCACCTTACGGGAGGAGAGACCCAGTACTTC
TRBV20-1	TRBJ2-1	many	-	CSARDSGTYEQFF	TGCAGTGCTAGAGATTCGGGGACTTATGAGCAGTTCTTC
TRBV5-6	TRBJ2-1	many	-	CASSRTFSYNEQFF	TGTGCCAGCAGCCGGACTTTCTCCTACAATGAGCAGTTCTTC
TRBV4-1	TRBJ2-5	many	-	CASSQEGGGQETQYF	TGCGCCAGCAGCCAAGAGGGAGGGGGCCAAGAGACCCAGTACTTC
TRBV7-3	TRBJ2-1	few	TRBD1	CASSLGTGVHNEQFF	TGTGCCAGCAGCTTAGGGACAGGGGTTCACAATGAGCAGTTCTTC
TRBV7-9	TRBJ2-1	-	TRBD2	CASSSGTSGSFGEQFF	TGTGCCAGCAGCTCGGGGACTAGCGGGAGCTTCGGTGAGCAGTTCTTC
TRBV19	TRBJ1-2	few	TRBD1	CASSVWTGRGYTF	TGTGCCAGTAGTGTATGGACAGGGCGAGGCTACACCTTC
TRBV7-6	TRBJ2-5	many	-	CASSLTRGGQETQYF	TGTGCCAGCAGTCTGACTAGGGGCGGCCAAGAGACCCAGTACTTC
TRBV6-6	TRBJ2-7	many	TRBD2	CASSGVQREFYEQYF	TGTGCCAGCAGTGGGGTCCAGCGGGAGTTTTACGAGCAGTACTTC
TRBV10-3	TRBJ1-2	many	TRBD1	CASTGTGNGYTF	TGTGCCAGTACCGGGACAGGGAATGGCTACACCTTC
TRBV27	TRBJ1-2	-	TRBD1	CASSIQGDYGYTF	TGTGCCAGCAGTATACAGGGGGACTATGGCTACACCTTC
TRBV3-1	TRBJ2-3	many	TRBD2	CASSQGTSGAVTDTQYF	TGTGCCAGCAGCCAAGGGACTAGCGGGGCCGTCACAGATACGCAGTATTTT
TRBV12-3/TRBV12-4	TRBJ1-5	many	-	CASSFGSINLDPSNQPQHF	TGTGCCAGCAGTTTCGGGTCTATCAATTTGGATCCAAGCAATCAGCCCCAGCATTTT
TRBV27	TRBJ2-7	many	TRBD1	CASSLFRGYEQYF	TGTGCCAGCAGCCTATTCAGGGGGTACGAGCAGTACTTC
TRBV28	TRBJ2-5	many	TRBD2	CASSLLAGIFQETQYF	TGTGCCAGCAGTTTGTTAGCGGGGATCTTCCAAGAGACCCAGTACTTC
TRBV28	TRBJ1-5	many	-	CASNPTFDSNQPQHF	TGTGCCAGCAACCCGACATTCGATAGCAATCAGCCCCAGCATTTT
TRBV6-1	TRBJ2-7	many	-	CASSPPRGTYEQYF	TGTGCCAGCAGCCCCCCTCGGGGGACCTACGAGCAGTACTTC
TRBV27	TRBJ2-2	-	TRBD1	CASRGQGVSGELFF	TGTGCCAGCAGAGGACAGGGTGTCTCCGGGGAGCTGTTTTTT